The 5 T cell receptor beta chains in this list originate from one sample, sequenced in a study of identical twins. TCRdb analysed the 5' RACE reads with MiXCR anew, one entry per CDR3 protein. This table holds about 340,000 distinct CDR3 sequences, 9% to 15% found once. The same sample was also used in a study of yellow fever vaccine responses in identical twins.

Sequences were obtained from CD8+ T cells sorted from blood. These receptor sequences come from a woman under 30 in good health.

This clonotype was seen ten or more times. V gene TRBV5-4 combines with J gene TRBJ2-1; D possibly corresponds to TRBD1 (6 bases). Trimming took off 2 bases at V and 4 bases at J, with 13 bases between the two ends. This CDR3 is built from 15 residues. From germline, CDR1 is SGHNT and CDR2 YYREEE (reference sequence). As DNA, the CDR3 is TGTGCCAGCAGCTTCGGGACATTCGGATACAATGAGCAGTTCTTC. As protein: CASSFGTFGYNEQFF.

This clonotype has a handful of counts. The chain joins TRBV20-1 to TRBJ2-7, with D possibly being TRBD1 (5 bases). Trimming cost V 0 bases and J 3 bases, with 9 bases left between them. CDR1 DFQATT and CDR2 SNEGSKA come from the germline V gene (reference sequence). The CDR3 is 13 residues long. CDR3: CSARDLDSYEQYV. DNA of the CDR3: TGCAGTGCTAGAGATCTAGACAGCTACGAGCAGTACGTC.

In DNA, the CDR3 is TGTGCCAGCAGCCAAGACCTAGGCCAAGCGGGGGGGGATTGGGAGACCCAGTACTTC. Its protein product is CASSQDLGQAGGDWETQYF. This rearrangement joins TRBV3-1 to TRBJ2-5; 10 bases match TRBD2. V lost 0 bases to trimming and J lost 5 bases; unmatched junction nucleotides: 15. CDR1 and CDR2 from the germline V gene are LGHDT and YNNKEL (reference sequence). The CDR3 sequence is 19 residues long.

There are a few counts of this clonotype. CDR3 DNA sequence: TGTGCCAGCAGCGCCCCAGGGGGGAAAGAAGCTTTCTTT. Translating gives CASSAPGGKEAFF. The chain links TRBV9 to TRBJ1-1, with 7 positions matching TRBD1. The CDR3 is made up of 13 amino acids. V trimming: 3 bases; J trimming: 8 bases; junction bases outside the gene matches: 7. CDR1 and CDR2 (germline): SGDLS, YYNGEE.

The V gene is TRBV7-8, the J gene TRBJ2-1, with TRBD2 as a possible D gene (5 bases). V was shortened by 3 bases and J by 4 bases, with 13 bases between the two germline ends. Germline V gene sequence: CDR1 SGHVS, CDR2 FQNEAQ. The CDR3 length is 15 residues. CDR3 region: CASSLDGVGYNEQFF. DNA of the CDR3: TGTGCCAGCAGCTTGGACGGGGTTGGATACAATGAGCAGTTCTTC. Full variable domain (rest looked up from reference TRBV7-8 and TRBJ2-1): GAGVSQSPRYKVAKRGQDVALRCDPISGHVSLFWYQQALGQGPEFLTYFQNEAQLDKSGLPSDRFFAERPEGSVSTLKIQRTQQEDSAVYLCASSLDGVGYNEQFFGPGTRLTVL.